Presented here are 18 T cell receptor beta chains from one specimen sequenced in a study of shared clonotypes between healthy human individuals. Assay used: immunoSEQ multiplex PCR; TCRdb lists only in-frame clones, some missing. The sample yields approximately 940,000 clones, about 80% seen once. Sequencing used memory CD4+ T cells sorted from blood. The subset: CD45RA-negative fraction. The receptors derive from a man aged 18 to 30 in good health.

The chain has TRBV9 and TRBJ2-2; 7 bases fit TRBD2. The CDR3 is made up of 15 amino acids. Germline CDR1 and CDR2: SGDLS and YYNGEE. J lost 4 bases, V lost 3 bases, and 6 bases had no gene match. CDR3 DNA: TGTGCCAGCAGCGCCCCTGGGACTACCACCGGGGAGCTGTTTTTT. This sequence encodes CASSAPGTTTGELFF.

The chain employs TRBV7-2 and TRBJ1-5; D might be TRBD1 (5 bases). The CDR3 contains 14 residues. Germline CDR1 and CDR2: SGHTA and FQGNSA. Deletions cut 3 bases from V and 4 bases from J, with 10 bases between. The CDR3: CASSFRDGNQPQHF. The CDR3 nucleotides read TGTGCCAGCAGCTTCAGGGATGGGAATCAGCCCCAGCATTTT.

This clone was counted a few times. The gene calls are TRBV2 and TRBJ2-1; perhaps TRBD2 as D (5 bases). In germline, CDR1 is SNHLY, CDR2 FYNNEI. This CDR3 has 16 residues. V shed 6 bases and J shed 8 bases, with 23 bases lying between them. The CDR3 DNA reads as TGTGCCAGCAGACACGGACTCGATCTTTTTATCCATGAGCAGTTCTTC. The encoded protein is CASRHGLDLFIHEQFF.

CDR3 sequence: CASSPDRGRRETQYF. For the CDR3, the DNA is TGTGCCAGCAGCCCCGACAGGGGAAGGCGAGAGACCCAGTACTTC. This chain links TRBV5-4 with TRBJ2-5; TRBD1 matches 8 bases. The CDR3 is 15 amino acids. Germline V lookup: CDR1 SGHNT, CDR2 YYREEE (reference sequence). V lost 4 bases and J lost 4; bases outside the gene matches: 9.

This clone was observed many times. Other DNA sequences in this sample translate to the same CDR3. The genes are TRBV18 and TRBJ1-5; 9 nucleotides agree with TRBD1. The V gene end was trimmed by 6 bases and the J gene end by 2 bases; junction bases not matched to a gene: 5. From germline, CDR1 is KGHSH and CDR2 LQKENI. The length of the CDR3 is 15 residues. CDR3: CASSPDRGGNQPQHF. CDR3 nucleotides: TGTGCCAGCTCTCCGGACAGGGGAGGCAATCAGCCCCAGCATTTT.

This sequence joins TRBV7-8 and TRBJ2-3; D possibly corresponds to TRBD1 (5 bases). V lost 2 bases, J lost 4 bases, and 16 bases lay in between. This CDR3 is 16 amino acids long. Per germline, CDR1 SGHVS and CDR2 FQNEAQ. The CDR3 loop reads CASSLSGQGPSDTQYF. The CDR3 DNA is TGTGCCAGCAGCTTATCGGGCCAGGGCCCCTCAGATACGCAGTATTTT.

V is TRBV9 and J is TRBJ2-7, with D perhaps TRBD2 (5 bases). Germline V gives CDR1 SGDLS, CDR2 YYNGEE. The V gene lost 0 bases and the J gene lost 3 bases, with 10 bases spanning the gap. The CDR3 has 14 amino acids. CDR3 in amino acids: CASSVGSRDYEQYF. The CDR3 region has the DNA TGTGCCAGCAGCGTAGGCTCTCGGGACTACGAGCAGTACTTC.

The rearrangement uses TRBV7-9 and TRBJ1-2; D ambiguous. Per the germline V gene, CDR1 is SEHNR and CDR2 is FQNEAQ (reference sequence). Trimming took 1 base from V and 0 from J, leaving 6 bases between them. This CDR3 contains 14 residues. CDR3 DNA sequence: TGTGCCAGCAGCTTAGGGCATTCTAACTATGGCTACACCTTC. This encodes CASSLGHSNYGYTF.

The chain joins TRBV5-4 to TRBJ1-2; 10 bases match TRBD1. Germline V CDR1 and CDR2: SGHNT, YYREEE (reference sequence). After removal of 5 bases from V and 7 bases from J, the junction contained 8 bases not matched to a gene. This CDR3 contains 14 residues. CDR3 loop: CASSWDRGSTGYTF. CDR3 bases: TGTGCCAGCAGTTGGGACAGGGGATCGACTGGCTACACCTTC.

Comment on this clone: Other DNA sequences from this sample encode an identical CDR3 as well. The chain uses TRBV18 and TRBJ2-3; D is ambiguous. V was trimmed by 0 bases and J by 6 bases, leaving 7 bases between them. The CDR3 runs to 13 residues. Germline CDR1 is KGHSH and CDR2 is LQKENI. The CDR3, as DNA: TGTGCCAGCTCACCACCCACCCGCGATACGCAGTATTTT. Translation: CASSPPTRDTQYF.

The chain is built from TRBV28 and TRBJ2-4; D gene uncertain. The CDR3 runs to 15 residues. Germline V gene lookup returns CDR1 MDHEN and CDR2 SYDVKM. V lost 4 bases and J lost 0, with 10 bases in between. CDR3 sequence: CASSSPERAKNIQYF. CDR3 coding DNA: TGTGCCAGCAGTTCTCCCGAACGAGCCAAAAACATTCAGTACTTC.

The chain is built from TRBV2 and TRBJ2-5; perhaps TRBD2 as D (5 bases). The CDR3 is 12 residues long. Germline CDR1 SNHLY, CDR2 FYNNEI. Between the trimmed V and J ends, which lost 6 bases and 3 bases, there was a span of 8 bases. The CDR3 DNA reads TGTGCCAGCAGCCGAGGGAAAGAGACCCAGTACTTC. It codes for CASSRGKETQYF.

This chain connects TRBV15 to TRBJ1-2, with D unclear. Trimming pared 2 bases from V and 2 bases from J, leaving 0 bases between. CDR1 and CDR2 from the germline V gene are LNHNV and YYDKDF (reference sequence). This CDR3 region has 11 residues. In DNA, the CDR3 is TGTGCCACCAGCAGAAACTATGGCTACACCTTC. Its translation: CATSRNYGYTF.

The chain uses TRBV9 and TRBJ2-1; TRBD1 might be the D (5 bases). The CDR3 is 14 amino acids. Germline-derived CDR1 and CDR2 are SGDLS and YYNGEE. V was clipped by 0 bases and J by 5 bases, with 9 bases between them. This CDR3 is CASSVGGPHNEQFF. Written as DNA, the CDR3 is TGTGCCAGCAGCGTAGGGGGCCCACACAATGAGCAGTTCTTC.

This clone came up a few times. The chain employs TRBV7-9 and TRBJ1-1; the D gene is possibly TRBD1 (5 bases). This CDR3 has 16 amino acids. V was pared by 4 bases and J by 0 bases, with 15 bases between. Germline V gives CDR1 SEHNR, CDR2 FQNEAQ (reference sequence). The CDR3 DNA sequence: TGTGCCAGCAGCTCTGACCGACAGAGCTTGAACACTGAAGCTTTCTTT. It encodes CASSSDRQSLNTEAFF.

The V gene is TRBV11-2, the J gene TRBJ2-5, with D possibly being TRBD1 (6 bases). CDR1 and CDR2 from the germline V gene are SGHAT and FQNNGV. The CDR3 has 15 residues. Trimming left V 5 bases short and J 1 base short, with 14 bases between. The CDR3 DNA follows: TGTGCCAGCAGCCACGCAGACAGGTTCCAAGAGACCCAGTACTTC. Translated, it gives CASSHADRFQETQYF.

V usage is TRBV25-1 and J usage is TRBJ2-3; D gene unclear. Germline values: CDR1 MGHDK, CDR2 SYGVNS. V was shortened by 5 bases and J by 4 bases, with 19 bases between the two germline ends. This CDR3 is built from 16 residues. CDR3 nucleotide sequence: TGTGCCAGCAGTTATTCAACGGGCCTTCAGGCAGATACGCAGTATTTT. Protein product: CASSYSTGLQADTQYF.

The rearrangement links TRBV29-1 to TRBJ2-2; a possible D gene is TRBD2 (6 bases). V was cut by 8 bases and J by 2 bases, with 12 bases left in between. Germline assignment: CDR1 SQVTM and CDR2 ANQGSEA. This CDR3 has 13 amino acids. CDR3 residues: CSLRDSNTGELFF. The CDR3 bases are TGCAGCCTCCGGGACTCAAACACCGGGGAGCTGTTTTTT.